Presented here are 6 T cell receptor beta chains from one specimen sequenced in a study of T and B cells in COVID-19 patients. Multiplex PCR with BIOMED2 TRB-A/B primer pools amplified TRB rearrangements. TCRdb ran MiXCR on the multiplex PCR reads and lists one entry per CDR3 protein. The sample includes approximately 5,800 distinct CDR3 sequences, about 26% of them seen just once. Blood genomic DNA input for TRB amplification was about 240-550 ng. Input material: blood. The receptors stem from a human donor with active COVID-19.

This rearrangement joins TRBV5-1 to TRBJ2-2; D possibly corresponds to TRBD2 (7 bases). CDR3 size: 14 residues. The germline CDR1 and CDR2 sequences are SGHRS and YFSETQ. Trimming shortened V by 9 bases and J by 0 bases, and 12 bases separated the two germline ends. Written as DNA, the CDR3 is TGCGCCACCAGGGAGGGGGCGAACACCGGGGAGCTGTTTTTT. Protein sequence: CATREGANTGELFF.

This clonotype is deemed medium-sized. The chain is built from TRBV30 and TRBJ2-1; no clear D gene. V was trimmed by 1 base and J by 10 bases, leaving 14 bases between them. The CDR3 contains 13 residues. The germline V gene has CDR1 GTSNPN and CDR2 SVGIG (reference sequence). The CDR3 DNA sequence: TGTGCCTGGAGTGAGATCGACACTAACGAGCAGTTCTTC. Translation: CAWSEIDTNEQFF.

The V and J genes are TRBV7-4 and TRBJ2-6, with 11 bases that match TRBD1. J was trimmed by 2 bases and V by 4 bases; bases with no gene match: 4. Germline-derived CDR1 and CDR2 are SGHVT and SQSDAQ. The CDR3 has 17 residues. The CDR3 loop is CASSSGQGAAGANVLTF. The CDR3 region has the DNA TGTGCCAGCAGCTCCGGACAGGGGGCTGCTGGGGCCAACGTCCTGACTTTC. The full variable domain, its missing parts supplied by reference TRBV7-4 and TRBJ2-6, is GAGVSQSPRYKVAKRGRDVALRCDSISGHVTLYWYRQTLGQGSEVLTYSQSDAQRDKSGRPSGRFSAERPERSVSTLKIQRTEQGDSAVYLCASSSGQGAAGANVLTFGAGSRLTVL.

The V and J genes are TRBV6-1 and TRBJ2-7; unclear D gene. The germline CDR1 and CDR2 sequences are MNHNS and SASEGT. This CDR3 spans 10 amino acids. The V end was cut by 6 bases, the J end by 3 bases, with 3 bases between. CDR3 amino acids: CASRSYEQYF. CDR3 sequence (DNA): TGTGCCAGCAGAAGCTACGAGCAGTACTTC.

Sample share makes this clonotype medium-sized. The chain employs TRBV30 and TRBJ1-6, with 7 bases fitting TRBD1. The CDR3 loop spans 13 amino acids. V gave up 5 bases and J gave up 4 bases; unmatched junction bases: 2. Germline lookup yields CDR1 GTSNPN and CDR2 SVGIG (reference sequence). DNA for the CDR3: TGTGCCTGGCAGGGACAGTATAATTCACCCCTCCACTTT. Translated, it gives CAWQGQYNSPLHF.

On this clonotype: A much bigger clone sits one base away, suggesting this may be a read error. The chain carries TRBV19 and TRBJ1-1, with a tentative D call TRBD1 (5 bases). This CDR3 has 14 residues. V gave up 6 bases and J gave up 4 bases, with 15 bases separating them. From germline, CDR1 is LNHDA and CDR2 SQIVND (reference sequence). CDR3 in amino acids: CASRALGRTTEAFF. The CDR3, as DNA: TGTGCCAGTAGGGCTCTGGGGCGGACCACTGAAGCTTTCTTT.